This T cell receptor (beta chain) comes out of a study of blood T cell repertoires in COVID-19. V lost 4 bases and J 6 bases, leaving 7 bases between the germline ends. Germline CDR1 reads SNHLY; CDR2 reads FYNNEI. The CDR3 has 11 amino acids. The study assigned cohorts using participant-reported clinical history. TCRdb's table, derived via immunoSEQ multiplex PCR, lists solely in-frame clones and lacks some. The repertoire holds 360,000 or so clones, with roughly 87% as singletons. The chain carries TRBV2 and TRBJ2-7, with D possibly matching TRBD1 (5 bases). Material for sequencing was PBMCs or T cells enriched from blood (not recorded which). The origin of this receptor is a woman under 40 who had recovered from COVID-19. The CDR3 DNA is TGTGCCAGCAGTGGAAGGGGCGAGCAGTACTTC. It translates to CASSGRGEQYF.